A single sample is the source of the 22 T cell receptor beta chains below, sequenced in a study of low-dose radiotherapy and immunotherapy resistance in tumors. Covering alpha and beta chains, TRAV- and TRBV-specific primers were used for the first-strand cDNA. The TCRs were subjected to amplification over about 20 PCR cycles employing a constant-region primer in conjunction with a V-primer adapter. TCRdb fed the reads into MiXCR, producing one record per CDR3 protein. Of more than 45,000 distinct CDR3 sequences listed, approximately 25% are singletons. Regarding time point: before trial treatment. The input for sequencing was PBMCs, taken before treatment. All receptors come from a male donor with prostate cancer.

This clonotype was counted many times. The V call is TRBV12-3 or TRBV12-4, the J call TRBJ2-1, with 8 bases that match TRBD2. With 6 bases clipped from V and 7 bases from J, the junction kept 11 bases outside the gene matches. The CDR3 is made up of 15 amino acids. CDR3 DNA: TGTGCCAGCAGCCAGGCGGGGGGTCCTCAAAATGAGCAGTTCTTC. Translating it yields CASSQAGGPQNEQFF.

The table lists this clonotype with many counts. The gene calls are TRBV20-1 and TRBJ2-5, with D possibly matching TRBD2 (5 bases). The germline V gene has CDR1 DFQATT and CDR2 SNEGSKA (reference sequence). V was shortened by 0 bases and J by 5 bases, with 10 bases between the two germline ends. The CDR3 extends over 13 amino acids. The CDR3 spells CSARDRGRETQYF. As DNA, the CDR3 is TGCAGTGCTAGAGATCGAGGGCGGGAGACCCAGTACTTC.

This clonotype was found many times. The chain combines TRBV7-9 with TRBJ2-5, with 9 bases aligning to TRBD2. V lost 5 bases and J lost 4; bases outside the gene matches: 14. This CDR3 has 17 residues. CDR1 is SEHNR, CDR2 FQNEAQ, per germline (reference sequence). The CDR3 region has the DNA TGTGCCAGCAGCCCCTGGCGTCCAGCGGGAGGCCGAGAGACCCAGTACTTC. It is translated as CASSPWRPAGGRETQYF.

Points on this clonotype: This may come from a read error, since a much larger clone is one base off. The chain uses TRBV28 and TRBJ2-3; the D call may be TRBD1 or TRBD2 (6 bases each). With 2 bases removed from V and 1 base from J, the gap between germline ends came to 13 bases. The CDR3 sequence is 16 residues long. Germline V gene lookup returns CDR1 MDHEN and CDR2 SYDVKM. The DNA for the CDR3 is TGTGCCAGCAGTTTACTAGAGGGGGGTGGCACAGATACGCAGTATTTT. Translation: CASSLLEGGGTDTQYF.

This clonotype was counted many times. Written as DNA, the CDR3 is TGTGCCAGCAGCTTAGCGCCGTCTAGCGGACCCTACGAGCAGTACTTC. This gives the protein CASSLAPSSGPYEQYF. This chain links TRBV7-2 with TRBJ2-7; 7 bases map to TRBD2. The CDR3 is 16 amino acids. From germline, CDR1 is SGHTA and CDR2 FQGNSA. Trimming took 0 bases from V and 2 from J; bases not matched to a gene: 7. Drawing the rest from reference TRBV7-2 and TRBJ2-7, the complete variable domain is GAGVSQSPSNKVTEKGKDVELRCDPISGHTALYWYRQSLGQGLEFLIYFQGNSAPDKSGLPSDRFSAERTGGSVSTLTIQRTQQEDSAVYLCASSLAPSSGPYEQYFGPGTRLTVT.

In this sample, this clonotype turned up many times. The chain has TRBV24-1 and TRBJ2-4; D is unclear. Trimming removed 3 bases at V and 0 bases at J, with 8 bases between. Germline V gene data show CDR1 as KGHDR and CDR2 as SFDVKD. The CDR3 has 15 residues. The CDR3 nucleotides read TGTGCCACCAGTGATGACTCGCTAGCCAAAAACATTCAGTACTTC. Translating it yields CATSDDSLAKNIQYF.

Many counts were recorded for this clonotype. CDR3 protein: CASSLATTYEQYF. DNA of the CDR3: TGTGCCAGCAGCTTAGCGACCACCTACGAGCAGTACTTC. The genes are TRBV11-2 and TRBJ2-7; D gene unclear. CDR1 is SGHAT and CDR2 is FQNNGV in the germline V gene. V was trimmed by 1 base and J by 2 bases, leaving 6 bases between them. There are 13 residues in the CDR3.

This sequence joins TRBV4-1 and TRBJ1-6; D is unclear. Germline assignment: CDR1 MGHRA and CDR2 YSYEKL. This CDR3 contains 16 residues. Trimming pared 0 bases from V and 0 bases from J, leaving 6 bases between. CDR3 amino acids: CASSQDTSSYNSPLHF. The CDR3 bases are TGCGCCAGCAGCCAAGACACCAGCTCCTATAATTCACCCCTCCACTTT.

In this sample, this clonotype turned up many times. The chain combines TRBV21-1 with TRBJ1-1; the D call of TRBD1 is as the table states it, not checked on the DNA. TRBV21-1 is designated a pseudogene. The length of the CDR3 is 16 residues. The CDR3 DNA follows: TGTGCCAGCAGCAAGGGCGGAGGATGGTCGGGGACTGAAGCTTTCTTT. Translating gives CASSKGGGWSGTEAFF.

V and J are TRBV5-1 and TRBJ2-1, with D tentatively TRBD2 (6 bases). The CDR3 runs to 16 residues. Germline V gene lookup returns CDR1 SGHRS and CDR2 YFSETQ. The V end was cut by 0 bases, the J end by 8 bases, with 18 bases between. CDR3 sequence (DNA): TGCGCCAGCAGCTTGGAAGCAGCGGGCGGGCGGGATGAGCAGTTCTTC. Amino acid sequence: CASSLEAAGGRDEQFF.

This chain links TRBV7-2 with TRBJ2-5, with D uncertain. Germline V gives CDR1 SGHTA, CDR2 FQGNSA. V gave up 5 bases and J gave up 4 bases, with 5 bases separating them. This CDR3 spans 11 amino acids. CDR3 sequence: CASSTTETQYF. In DNA, the CDR3 is TGTGCCAGCAGCACCACAGAGACCCAGTACTTC.

This chain joins TRBV4-1 and TRBJ2-1, with 12 bases fitting TRBD2. Germline V gene sequence: CDR1 MGHRA, CDR2 YSYEKL. The V gene end was trimmed by 1 base and the J gene end by 9 bases; junction bases not matched to a gene: 7. The CDR3 length is 16 residues. CDR3 region: CASSQGASGRAGEQFF. The CDR3 nucleotides read TGCGCCAGCAGCCAAGGGGCTAGCGGGAGGGCCGGTGAGCAGTTCTTC.

This clonotype was found many times. The chain has TRBV28 and TRBJ2-1; 7 positions agree with TRBD2. Germline V gene lookup returns CDR1 MDHEN and CDR2 SYDVKM. The CDR3 extends over 17 amino acids. V lost 6 bases, J lost 6 bases, and 17 bases stayed unmatched. The CDR3: CASSPPAGSLGLNEQFF. DNA of the CDR3: TGTGCCAGCAGCCCACCAGCGGGGAGCTTAGGCCTCAATGAGCAGTTCTTC.

This clonotype came up many times. Mismatch with germline at one junction end may stem from a read error. The J gene is TRBJ1-2, the V gene TRBV29-1; D gene unclear. The CDR3 extends over 10 amino acids. CDR1 is SQVTM, CDR2 ANQGSEA, per germline. This CDR3 reads CSVLNDGYTF. The DNA for the CDR3 is TGCAGCGTCCTTAATGATGGGTACACCTTC. Based on the CDR3 plus reference TRBV29-1 and TRBJ1-2, the full variable domain is SAVISQKPSRDICQRGTSLTIQCQVDSQVTMMFWYRQQPGQSLTLIATANQGSEATYESGFVIDKFPISRPNLTFSTLTVSNMSPEDSSIYLCSVLNDGYTFGSGTRLTVV.

This clonotype was counted ten times or more. The CDR3 reads CASSPGRVDTQYF. The CDR3 DNA is TGTGCCAGCTCACCCGGACGAGTGGATACGCAGTATTTT. The genes are TRBV18 and TRBJ2-3; D gene uncertain. This CDR3 is 13 amino acids long. Trimming left V 3 bases short and J 6 bases short, with 10 bases between. Germline CDR1 KGHSH, CDR2 LQKENI.

The table lists this clonotype with many counts. This sequence joins TRBV4-1 and TRBJ2-7; D may correspond to TRBD1 or TRBD2 (5 bases each). The CDR3 is 14 residues long. Germline CDR1 is MGHRA and CDR2 is YSYEKL. V lost 1 base and J lost 7, with 14 bases in between. The CDR3 coding sequence is TGCGCCAGCAGCCAAGTGGGGACCAGGCGAGAGCAGTACTTC. Residues: CASSQVGTRREQYF.

Many counts were recorded for this clonotype. The J gene is TRBJ2-2, the V gene TRBV7-2; 7 nucleotides agree with TRBD2. CDR1 SGHTA and CDR2 FQGNSA come from the germline V gene. Germline trimming cut 5 bases from V and 0 bases from J; bases unmatched to any gene: 3. The CDR3 has 15 residues. CDR3 in DNA: TGTGCCAGCAGCCCGGGACTAACGAACACCGGGGAGCTGTTTTTT. It translates to CASSPGLTNTGELFF.

This clonotype was recorded many times. V usage is TRBV19 and J usage is TRBJ1-5; D is possibly TRBD1 (6 bases). The CDR3 spans 15 residues. CDR1 and CDR2 from the germline V gene are LNHDA and SQIVND (reference sequence). With 1 base removed from V and 6 bases from J, the gap between germline ends came to 13 bases. DNA for the CDR3: TGTGCCAGTAGTATAGCCAGGGGAGGCGGTCAGCCCCAGCATTTT. Translation: CASSIARGGGQPQHF.

This clonotype was observed many times. This chain uses TRBV10-3 with TRBJ2-1; a weak D match, TRBD2 (6 bases). The CDR3 spans 13 residues. Deletions cut 3 bases from V and 11 bases from J, with 14 bases between. Germline V gene sequence: CDR1 ENHRY, CDR2 SYGVKD. In nucleotides, the CDR3 is TGTGCCATCAGTGAAGGAGGGGCGGTCAAGCAGTTCTTC. Its translation: CAISEGGAVKQFF.

This clonotype has at least ten counts. The rearrangement links TRBV27 to TRBJ2-7; the D gene is possibly TRBD2 (5 bases). The CDR3 sequence is 12 residues long. Germline V CDR1 and CDR2: MNHEY, SMNVEV (reference sequence). V lost 7 bases and J 0 bases, leaving 7 bases between the germline ends. The DNA of the CDR3 is TGTGCCAGCAAAGCGGTCTCCTACGAGCAGTACTTC. This codes for CASKAVSYEQYF.

This clonotype has at least ten counts. The chain has TRBV5-1 and TRBJ2-3; unclear D gene. Trimming shortened V by 4 bases and J by 2 bases, and 14 bases separated the two germline ends. This CDR3 region has 15 residues. The germline CDR1 and CDR2 sequences are SGHRS and YFSETQ. The CDR3: CASSLRAWATDTQYF. The CDR3 DNA follows: TGCGCCAGCAGCCTCCGGGCGTGGGCCACAGATACGCAGTATTTT.

This clonotype was seen more than once but under ten times. The gene calls are TRBV6-1 and TRBJ2-1; 7 bases agree with TRBD2. The V gene end was trimmed by 7 bases and the J gene end by 0 bases; junction bases not matched to a gene: 9. The CDR3 consists of 16 residues. Germline CDR1 reads MNHNS; CDR2 reads SASEGT. CDR3 region: CASTTWGGSSYNEQFF. The DNA of the CDR3 is TGTGCCAGCACCACTTGGGGGGGGAGCTCCTACAATGAGCAGTTCTTC.